The clone carrying this T cell receptor beta chain turned up a few times. A far bigger clonotype differs at one base, so this is likely a read error. The study amplified the TCR beta CDR3 region from genomic DNA. This amplification was carried out by two rounds of multiplex PCR. First-round PCR amplification was performed with primers specific to each TRBV and TRBJ gene. One entry per CDR3 protein, called by TCRdb with MiXCR from the multiplex PCR reads. The table has just under 20,000 distinct CDR3 sequences, about a quarter seen once. The data originate from a study of prognosis after radiotherapy for stage I lung cancer. Study as a whole: In this cohort, no one received concurrent therapy with stereotactic body radiotherapy.

The V end was cut by 6 bases, the J end by 0 bases, with 12 bases between. The CDR3 length is 15 residues. Germline V CDR1 and CDR2: MNHEY, SVGEGT. The sequencing here drew on PBMCs, taken before or after stereotactic body radiation therapy (not recorded which). The receptor was isolated from a donor aged 50 or older with non-small cell lung cancer. V usage is TRBV6-2 or TRBV6-3 and J usage is TRBJ2-1; the D gene is possibly TRBD2 (5 bases). CDR3 coding DNA: TGTGCCAGCAGGTCTAGTGACTACTCCTACAATGAGCAGTTCTTC. It is translated as CASRSSDYSYNEQFF.